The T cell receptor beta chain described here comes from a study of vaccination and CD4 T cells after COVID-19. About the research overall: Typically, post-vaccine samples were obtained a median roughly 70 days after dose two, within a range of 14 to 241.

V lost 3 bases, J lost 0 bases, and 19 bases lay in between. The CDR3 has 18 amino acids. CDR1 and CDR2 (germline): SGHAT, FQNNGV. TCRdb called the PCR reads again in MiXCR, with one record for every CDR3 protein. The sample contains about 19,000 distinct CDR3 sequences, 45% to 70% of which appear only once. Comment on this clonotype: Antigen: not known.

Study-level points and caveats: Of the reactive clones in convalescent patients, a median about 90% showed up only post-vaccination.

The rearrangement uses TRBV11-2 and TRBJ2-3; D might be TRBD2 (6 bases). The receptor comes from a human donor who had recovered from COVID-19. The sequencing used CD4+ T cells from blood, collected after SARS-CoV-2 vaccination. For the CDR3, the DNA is TGTGCCAGCAGCTTCTTCGGAGCGGGCCTCACTAGCACAGATACGCAGTATTTT. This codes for CASSFFGAGLTSTDTQYF.